The present T cell receptor (beta chain) was sequenced within a study of blood T cell repertoires in COVID-19. At the level of the study: The United States, Italy and Spain provided the acute and convalescent COVID-19 samples. Sources were T cells, B-cell-depleted T cells, or PBMCs; the material itself was cDNA or gDNA.

The Seattle site enrolled patients during active infection and followed them longitudinally. Authors' data handling: Estimated nucleated cell counts came from reference gene primer amplification. TCRdb keeps only in-frame clones here, not all; method: immunoSEQ multiplex PCR. The V and J calls and the clone size are those of that table, but D and trimming were determined from the DNA. The sample lists about 500,000 clones; about 89% were seen once. V lost 4 bases to trimming and J lost 6 bases; unmatched junction nucleotides: 8. This CDR3 has 16 amino acids. The germline V gene encodes CDR1 SGHRS and CDR2 YFSETQ.

What was sequenced was peripheral blood. The chain recombines TRBV5-1 with TRBJ2-3; 13 bases align to TRBD2. The TCR was taken from a woman in her forties or fifties with COVID-19, enrolled during active disease. The CDR3 loop is CASSPRTSGGEDTQYF. CDR3 sequence (DNA): TGCGCCAGCAGCCCCCGTACTAGCGGGGGGGAGGATACGCAGTATTTT.